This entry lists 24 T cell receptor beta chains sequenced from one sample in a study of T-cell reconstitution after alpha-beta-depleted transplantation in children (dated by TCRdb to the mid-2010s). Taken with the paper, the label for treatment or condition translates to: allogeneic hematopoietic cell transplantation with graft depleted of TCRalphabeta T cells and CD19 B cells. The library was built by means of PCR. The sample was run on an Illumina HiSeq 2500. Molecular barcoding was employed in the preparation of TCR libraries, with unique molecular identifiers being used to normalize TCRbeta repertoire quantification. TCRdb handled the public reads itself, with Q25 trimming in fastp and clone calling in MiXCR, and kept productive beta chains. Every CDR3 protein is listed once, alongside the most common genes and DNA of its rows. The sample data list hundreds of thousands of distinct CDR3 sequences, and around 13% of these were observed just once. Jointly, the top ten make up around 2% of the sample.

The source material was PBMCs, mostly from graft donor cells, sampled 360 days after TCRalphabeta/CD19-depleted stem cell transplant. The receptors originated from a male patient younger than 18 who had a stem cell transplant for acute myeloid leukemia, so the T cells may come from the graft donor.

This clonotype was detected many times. CDR3 loop: CASSFGLGDSNQPQHF. CDR3 sequence (DNA): TGTGCCAGCAGTTTTGGGCTTGGGGATAGCAATCAGCCCCAGCATTTT. The chain recombines TRBV12-3 or TRBV12-4 with TRBJ1-5; no clear D. Trimming pared 3 bases from V and 0 bases from J, leaving 12 bases between. CDR3 size: 16 residues.

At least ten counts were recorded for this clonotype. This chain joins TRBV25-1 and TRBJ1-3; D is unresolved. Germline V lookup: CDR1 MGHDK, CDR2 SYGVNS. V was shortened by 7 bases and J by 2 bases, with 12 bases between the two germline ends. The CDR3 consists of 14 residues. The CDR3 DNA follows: TGTGCCAGCAAGAGGGCAGAAACTGGAAACACCATATATTTT. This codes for CASKRAETGNTIYF.

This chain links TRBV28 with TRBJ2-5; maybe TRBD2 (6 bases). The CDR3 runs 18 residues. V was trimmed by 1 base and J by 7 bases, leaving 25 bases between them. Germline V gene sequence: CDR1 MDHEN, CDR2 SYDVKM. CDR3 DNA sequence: TGTGCCAGCAGTTTATTCCCTCGTCACAGACCGGGAGAGTCGACCCAGTACTTC. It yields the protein CASSLFPRHRPGESTQYF.

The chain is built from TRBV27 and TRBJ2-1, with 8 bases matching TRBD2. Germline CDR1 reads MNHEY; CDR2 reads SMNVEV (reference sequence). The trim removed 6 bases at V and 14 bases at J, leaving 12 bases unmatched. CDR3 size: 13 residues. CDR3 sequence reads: CASRGTSGGVEFF. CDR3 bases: TGTGCCAGCAGGGGGACTAGTGGGGGGGTGGAGTTCTTC.

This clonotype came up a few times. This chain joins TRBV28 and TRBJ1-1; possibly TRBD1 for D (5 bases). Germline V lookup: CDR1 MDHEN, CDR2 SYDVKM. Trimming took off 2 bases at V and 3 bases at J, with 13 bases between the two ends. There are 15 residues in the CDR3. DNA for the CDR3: TGTGCCAGCAGTTTAGGAGGAGGGGCGGACACTGAAGCTTTCTTT. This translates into CASSLGGGADTEAFF.

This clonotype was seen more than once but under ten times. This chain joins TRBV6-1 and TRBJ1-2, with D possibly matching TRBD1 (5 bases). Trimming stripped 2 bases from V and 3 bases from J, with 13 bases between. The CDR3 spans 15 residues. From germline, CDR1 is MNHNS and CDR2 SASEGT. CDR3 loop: CASSERAGRDYGYTF. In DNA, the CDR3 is TGTGCCAGCAGTGAACGGGCAGGGAGGGACTATGGCTACACCTTC.

The CDR3 reads CASSSRTEERTQYF. In DNA, the CDR3 is TGTGCCAGCAGTTCCCGGACGGAAGAGCGGACCCAGTACTTC. The rearrangement links TRBV7-9 to TRBJ2-5, with D unresolved. The CDR3 runs to 14 residues. V dropped 6 bases and J dropped 7 bases, with 18 bases sitting between them. The germline V gene has CDR1 SEHNR and CDR2 FQNEAQ (reference sequence).

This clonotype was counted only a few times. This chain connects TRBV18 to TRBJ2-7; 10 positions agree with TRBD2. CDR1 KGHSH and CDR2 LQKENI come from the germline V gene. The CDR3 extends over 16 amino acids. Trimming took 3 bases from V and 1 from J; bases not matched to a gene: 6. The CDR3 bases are TGTGCCAGCTCACCTAAACTAGCGGGATCATCCTACGAGCAGTACTTC. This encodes CASSPKLAGSSYEQYF.

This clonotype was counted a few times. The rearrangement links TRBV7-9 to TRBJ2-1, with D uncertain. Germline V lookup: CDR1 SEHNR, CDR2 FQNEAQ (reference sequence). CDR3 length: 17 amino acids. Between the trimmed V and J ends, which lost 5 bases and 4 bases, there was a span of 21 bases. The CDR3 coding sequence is TGTGCCAGCAGCCCCGAACTCCTGAGGATCCTTTACAATGAGCAGTTCTTC. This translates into CASSPELLRILYNEQFF.

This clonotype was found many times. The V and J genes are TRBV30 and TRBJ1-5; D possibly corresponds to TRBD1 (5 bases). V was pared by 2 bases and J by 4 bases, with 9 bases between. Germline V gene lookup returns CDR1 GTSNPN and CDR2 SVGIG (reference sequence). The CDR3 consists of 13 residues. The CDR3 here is CAWSPGGNQPQHF. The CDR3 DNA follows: TGTGCCTGGAGTCCGGGGGGAAATCAGCCCCAGCATTTT.

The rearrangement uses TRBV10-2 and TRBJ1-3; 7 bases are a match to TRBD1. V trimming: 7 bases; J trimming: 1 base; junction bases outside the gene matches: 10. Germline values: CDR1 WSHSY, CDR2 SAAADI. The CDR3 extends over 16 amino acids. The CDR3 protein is CASTPLVQGSGNTIYF. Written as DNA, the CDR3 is TGCGCCAGCACCCCCCTCGTACAGGGGTCTGGAAACACCATATATTTT.

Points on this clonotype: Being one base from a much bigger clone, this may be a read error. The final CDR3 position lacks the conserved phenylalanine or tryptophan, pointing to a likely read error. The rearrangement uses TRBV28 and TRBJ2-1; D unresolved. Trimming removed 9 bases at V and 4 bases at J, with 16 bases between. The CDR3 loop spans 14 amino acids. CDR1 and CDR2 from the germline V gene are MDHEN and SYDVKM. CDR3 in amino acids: CASRAPLVYNEQFV. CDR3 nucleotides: TGTGCCAGTCGGGCCCCGCTAGTTTACAATGAGCAGTTCGTC.

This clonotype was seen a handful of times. In DNA, the CDR3 is TGTGCCAGCAGTCCGCCTGTAGGACAGCCCAATCAGCCCCAGCATTTT. Amino acid sequence: CASSPPVGQPNQPQHF. The chain recombines TRBV6-6 with TRBJ1-5; a weak D match, TRBD1 (6 bases). The CDR3 runs 16 residues. Deletions cut 5 bases from V and 3 bases from J, with 17 bases between. Germline CDR1 MNHNY, CDR2 SVGAGI (reference sequence).

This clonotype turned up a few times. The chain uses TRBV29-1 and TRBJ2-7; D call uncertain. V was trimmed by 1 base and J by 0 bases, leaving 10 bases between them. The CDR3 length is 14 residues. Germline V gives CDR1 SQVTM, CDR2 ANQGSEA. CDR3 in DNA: TGCAGCGTTGAAGTGAACAGTCTCTCCTACGAGCAGTACTTC. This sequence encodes CSVEVNSLSYEQYF.

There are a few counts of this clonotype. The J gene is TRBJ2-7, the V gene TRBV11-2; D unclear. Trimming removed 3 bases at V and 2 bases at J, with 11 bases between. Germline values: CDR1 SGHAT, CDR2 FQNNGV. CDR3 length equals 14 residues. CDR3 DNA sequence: TGTGCCAGCAGCTTTGGTCCCTTCGCCTACGAGCAGTACTTC. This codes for CASSFGPFAYEQYF. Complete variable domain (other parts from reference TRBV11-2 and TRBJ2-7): EAGVAQSPRYKIIEKRQSVAFWCNPISGHATLYWYQQILGQGPKLLIQFQNNGVVDDSQLPKDRFSAERLKGVDSTLKIQPAKLEDSAVYLCASSFGPFAYEQYFGPGTRLTVT.

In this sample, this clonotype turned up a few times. The CDR3 sequence is CSVVGLAGEYEQYF. The CDR3 DNA reads TGCAGCGTTGTTGGGCTAGCGGGAGAGTACGAGCAGTACTTC. J is TRBJ2-7 and V is TRBV29-1; TRBD2 matches at 10 bases. The CDR3 runs to 14 residues. The junction had 7 bases not matched to a gene; V was cut back by 4 bases and J by 4 bases. Germline CDR1 reads SQVTM; CDR2 reads ANQGSEA.

The CDR3 DNA reads TGTGCCAGCAGCTCGGGAGGGACAGAACTATACGAGCAGTACTTC. Translated: CASSSGGTELYEQYF. V usage is TRBV5-5 and J usage is TRBJ2-7, with D perhaps TRBD2 (8 bases). This CDR3 has 15 amino acids. Trimming removed 3 bases at V and 4 bases at J, with 17 bases between. Germline-derived CDR1 and CDR2 are SGHKS and YYEKEE (reference sequence). Together with reference TRBV5-5 and TRBJ2-7, the CDR3 gives the full variable domain: DAGVTQSPTHLIKTRGQQVTLRCSPISGHKSVSWYQQVLGQGPQFIFQYYEKEERGRGNFPDRFSARQFPNYSSELNVNALLLGDSALYLCASSSGGTELYEQYFGPGTRLTVT.

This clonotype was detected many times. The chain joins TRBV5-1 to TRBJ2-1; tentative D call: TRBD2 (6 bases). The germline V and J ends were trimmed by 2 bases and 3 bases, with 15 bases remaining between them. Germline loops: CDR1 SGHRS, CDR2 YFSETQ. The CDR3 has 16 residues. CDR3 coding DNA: TGCGCCAGCAGCTTAAACGTAGGGACTTACTACAATGAGCAGTTCTTC. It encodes CASSLNVGTYYNEQFF.

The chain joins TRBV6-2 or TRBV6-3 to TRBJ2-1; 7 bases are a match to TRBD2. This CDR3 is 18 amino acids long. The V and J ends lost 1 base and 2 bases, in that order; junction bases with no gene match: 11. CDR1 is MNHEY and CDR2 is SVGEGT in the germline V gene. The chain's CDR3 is CASSYWTRAPPTYNEQFF. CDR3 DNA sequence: TGTGCCAGCAGTTACTGGACTAGAGCACCTCCGACCTACAATGAGCAGTTCTTC.

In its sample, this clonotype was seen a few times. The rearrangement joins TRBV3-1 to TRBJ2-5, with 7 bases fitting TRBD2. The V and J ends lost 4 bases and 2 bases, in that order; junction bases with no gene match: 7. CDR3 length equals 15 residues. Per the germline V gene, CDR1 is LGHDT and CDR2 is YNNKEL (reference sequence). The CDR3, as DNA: TGTGCCAGCAGCCCTTGGACGGGAGGTCAAGAGACCCAGTACTTC. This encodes CASSPWTGGQETQYF.

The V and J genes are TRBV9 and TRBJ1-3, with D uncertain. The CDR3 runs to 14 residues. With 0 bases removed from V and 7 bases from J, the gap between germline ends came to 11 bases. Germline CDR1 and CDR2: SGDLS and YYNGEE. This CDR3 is CASSVVATRNTIYF. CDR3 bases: TGTGCCAGCAGCGTAGTGGCCACCCGGAACACCATATATTTT.

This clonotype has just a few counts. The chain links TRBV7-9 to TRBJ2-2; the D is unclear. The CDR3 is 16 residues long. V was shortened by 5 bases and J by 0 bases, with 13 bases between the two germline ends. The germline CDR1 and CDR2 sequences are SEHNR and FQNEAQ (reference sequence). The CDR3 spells CASSLPLPSNTGELFF. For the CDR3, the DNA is TGTGCCAGCAGCCTACCCCTACCCTCGAACACCGGGGAGCTGTTTTTT.

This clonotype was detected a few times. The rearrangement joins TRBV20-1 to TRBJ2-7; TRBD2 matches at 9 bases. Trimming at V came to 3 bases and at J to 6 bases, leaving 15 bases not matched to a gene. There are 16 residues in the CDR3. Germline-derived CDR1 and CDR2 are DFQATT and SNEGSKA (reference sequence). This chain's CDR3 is CSARLIAGDIRLEQYF. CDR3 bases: TGCAGTGCTAGGCTTATAGCGGGAGATATTCGTCTCGAGCAGTACTTC.

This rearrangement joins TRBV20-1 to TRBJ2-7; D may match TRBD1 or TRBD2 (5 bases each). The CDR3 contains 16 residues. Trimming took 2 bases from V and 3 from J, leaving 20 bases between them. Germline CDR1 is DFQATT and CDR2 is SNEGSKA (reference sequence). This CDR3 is CSARRTTGRANYEQYF. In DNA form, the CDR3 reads TGCAGTGCTAGACGCACGACGGGGCGGGCAAACTACGAGCAGTACTTC.